Listed here are 2 T cell receptor beta chains from one sample, sequenced in a study of CXCR3-negative and CXCR3-positive naive CD8 T cells (dated by TCRdb to about 2019). Beyond this particular receptor, the publication reports: Compared with CXCR3-negative naive cells, CXCR3-positive naive cells had TRB CDR3s with higher hydrophobicity (lower Kidera factor 4), lower energy, and higher strength and volume indices.

For sequencing, a NextSeq 550 was employed. The Human TCR Profiling Kit (MiLaboratory) was used to make UMI-labeled 5' RACE TRB cDNA libraries. TCRdb reanalyzed the reads, keeping one entry per CDR3 protein sequence and omitting DNA. For this sample, the table gives 80,000 to 100,000 distinct CDR3 sequences. The top ten clones comprise 0.82% of the sample. Their recognized antigens are unknown. Sequencing input: naive CXCR3+ CD8+ T cells from blood. The sample's cell subset or site label is to be understood as: CD45RO-CCR7+CD27+CD95- naive CD8+ T cells expressing CXCR3 (TNR3+). The receptors here all came from a human donor in good health. Some clones in this sample may be carry-over from other donors' samples.

The J gene is TRBJ2-7, the V gene TRBV12-3 or TRBV12-4; the D gene TCRdb calls, TRBD2, cannot be checked with no DNA. The CDR3 has 13 amino acids. The CDR3 sequence is CASSSGGRLEQYF.

The chain combines TRBV3-1 with TRBJ2-7; TCRdb indicates TRBD2, and absent DNA this call remains unverified. CDR3 length: 16 residues. The germline CDR1 and CDR2 sequences are LGHDT and YNNKEL (reference sequence). Here the CDR3 reads CASSITGGPVRNEQYF.